Listed here are 2 T cell receptor beta chains from one sample, sequenced in a study of CD8+ T cells in alopecia areata. Treatment indicated: oral pan-JAK inhibitor, 5-10 mg twice daily. cDNA prepared by RNA extraction and subsequent reverse transcription served as the template for sequencing. The protocol was immunoSEQ multiplex PCR, while the TCRdb copy is restricted to in-frame clones and leaves out a portion. The sample carries about 140,000 clones, roughly 80% recorded once. The material sequenced was CD8+ T cells sorted from blood, taken at week 4, from a patient treated with tofacitinib. These receptors originate from a human donor with alopecia areata.

V usage is TRBV9 and J usage is TRBJ2-5; no reliable D call. CDR3 length equals 12 residues. Germline loops: CDR1 SGDLS, CDR2 YYNGEE. V was pared by 4 bases and J by 12 bases, with 16 bases between. In nucleotides, the CDR3 is TGTGCCAGCAGCCCCGACGGGCAGCGCAAGTACTTC. Its translation is CASSPDGQRKYF.

The chain's CDR3 is CASSYGDGELFF. The DNA of the CDR3 is TGTGCCAGCAGTTATGGGGACGGGGAGCTGTTTTTT. This chain uses TRBV25-1 with TRBJ2-2; D remains ambiguous. The germline gives CDR1 MGHDK, CDR2 SYGVNS. V gave up 5 bases and J gave up 7 bases, with 8 bases separating them. CDR3 size: 12 residues.